There are many counts of the clone carrying this TCR beta chain. Its specificity is unknown. This sample was taken from a study of molecular identifiers for immune sequencing clone quantification. A single record per CDR3 protein comes from TCRdb applying MiXCR to the PCR reads. This table holds about 640,000 distinct CDR3 sequences, just under 20% found once. The authors sorted naive CD8 T cells as CD8+CD4-CCR7+CD45RA+. Study-wide results and caveats: Molecules of identical TCR sharing a barcode could underestimate highly expanded clone sizes.

This clonotype was sampled from a human donor in good health. Some libraries in this study had Jurkat cell RNA spiked in. Sequences were obtained from naive CD8+ T cells from blood, with Jurkat cell RNA spiked in. The subset is: FACS-sorted CD8+CD4-CCR7+CD45RA+ naive T cells.

The CDR3 protein is CSAPDNYEQYF. DNA for the CDR3: TGCAGTGCGCCAGATAATTACGAGCAGTACTTC. J is TRBJ2-7 and V is TRBV20-1; D gene ambiguous. CDR1 and CDR2 from the germline V gene are DFQATT and SNEGSKA (reference sequence). The length of the CDR3 is 11 residues. V was shortened by 6 bases and J by 4 bases, with 10 bases between the two germline ends.